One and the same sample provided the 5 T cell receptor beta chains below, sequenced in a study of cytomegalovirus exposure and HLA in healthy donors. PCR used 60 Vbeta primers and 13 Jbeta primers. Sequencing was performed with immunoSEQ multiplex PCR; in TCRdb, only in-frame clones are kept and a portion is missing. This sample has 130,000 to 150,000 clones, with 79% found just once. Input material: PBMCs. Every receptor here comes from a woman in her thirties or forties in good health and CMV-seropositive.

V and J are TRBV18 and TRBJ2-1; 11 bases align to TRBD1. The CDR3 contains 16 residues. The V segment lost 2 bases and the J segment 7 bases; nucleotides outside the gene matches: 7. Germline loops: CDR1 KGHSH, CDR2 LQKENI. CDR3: CASSPKKGQGGNEQFF. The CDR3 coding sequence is TGTGCCAGCTCACCAAAGAAGGGACAGGGGGGTAATGAGCAGTTCTTC.

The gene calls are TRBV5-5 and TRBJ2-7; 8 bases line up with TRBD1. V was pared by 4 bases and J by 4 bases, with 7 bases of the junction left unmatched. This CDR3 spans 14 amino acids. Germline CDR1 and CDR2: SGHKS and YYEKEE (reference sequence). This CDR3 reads CASSLGTGIYEQYF. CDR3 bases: TGTGCCAGCAGCCTAGGGACAGGAATATACGAGCAGTACTTC.

CDR3 in DNA: TGTGCCAGCAGGCCCCGAGACAGGGGGTCCTATGGCTACACCTTC. Its translation is CASRPRDRGSYGYTF. The chain is built from TRBV2 and TRBJ1-2, with 9 bases identical to TRBD1. Germline-derived CDR1 and CDR2 are SNHLY and FYNNEI. V lost 6 bases and J lost 4; bases outside the gene matches: 9. The CDR3 loop spans 15 amino acids. The whole variable domain, filled in from reference TRBV2 and TRBJ1-2, reads EPEVTQTPSHQVTQMGQEVILRCVPISNHLYFYWYRQILGQKVEFLVSFYNNEISEKSEIFDDQFSVERPDGSNFTLKIRSTKLEDSAMYFCASRPRDRGSYGYTFGSGTRLTVV.

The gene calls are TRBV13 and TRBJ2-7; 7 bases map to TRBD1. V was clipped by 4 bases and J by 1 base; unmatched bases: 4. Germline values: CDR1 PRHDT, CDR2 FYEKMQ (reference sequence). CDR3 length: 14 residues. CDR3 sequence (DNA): TGTGCCAGCAGCTCAATGACAGGGTCCTACGAGCAGTACTTC. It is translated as CASSSMTGSYEQYF.

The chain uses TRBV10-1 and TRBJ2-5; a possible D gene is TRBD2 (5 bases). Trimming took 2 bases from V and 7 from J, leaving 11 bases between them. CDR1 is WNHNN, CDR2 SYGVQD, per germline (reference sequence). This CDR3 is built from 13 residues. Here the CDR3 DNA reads TGCGCCAGCAGTGAGATAGTTCGGGGGACCCAGTACTTC. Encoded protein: CASSEIVRGTQYF.